The clone carrying this T cell receptor (beta chain) turned up a few times. As yet, its antigen is unknown. The CDR3 extends over 13 amino acids. J lost 8 bases, V lost 10 bases, and 11 bases had no gene match. Germline assignment: CDR1 LNHDA and CDR2 SQIVND (reference sequence). The sample comes from a study of T cells in Graves' hyperthyroidism and ophthalmopathy. Findings and limits, study-wide: For ophthalmopathy, model prediction preceded onset by a median about 6.2 months.

RNA transcripts yielded amplified TCR beta CDR3 regions. When the TCR CDR3 underwent first-round RT-PCR, the HTBI primer set was used. A single record per CDR3 protein comes from TCRdb applying MiXCR to the multiplex PCR reads. The sample includes roughly 400,000 distinct CDR3 sequences, 20% to 30% of them seen just once. The chain employs TRBV19 and TRBJ1-2; 9 bases line up with TRBD1. This receptor was taken from a middle-aged man with Graves' hyperthyroidism. The sequenced sample consisted of blood. CDR3 protein: CAIRPGTGKGYTF. DNA of the CDR3: TGTGCCATACGACCGGGGACAGGGAAAGGCTACACCTTC. Based on the CDR3 plus reference TRBV19 and TRBJ1-2, the full variable domain is DGGITQSPKYLFRKEGQNVTLSCEQNLNHDAMYWYRQDPGQGLRLIYYSQIVNDFQKGDIAEGYSVSREKKESFPLTVTSAQKNPTAFYLCAIRPGTGKGYTFGSGTRLTVV.